Below, 30 T cell receptor beta chains from the same sample are listed, as sequenced in a study of glioma-infiltrating T cells after dendritic cell vaccination. Only in-frame clones appear in the TCRdb table, and some are missing; sequencing was by immunoSEQ multiplex PCR. The sample includes 80,000 to 100,000 clones, about four fifths of them seen just once. The sequencing here drew on blood, taken before dendritic cell vaccination. The receptors were gathered from a human donor with glioblastoma.

The genes are TRBV7-9 and TRBJ1-4; D is perhaps TRBD1 (5 bases). CDR1 is SEHNR and CDR2 is FQNEAQ in the germline V gene (reference sequence). This CDR3 spans 13 amino acids. The V and J ends lost 8 bases and 5 bases respectively, with 12 bases between them. The CDR3 DNA follows: TGTGCCAGCGGCGGGGGACCGAATGAAAAACTGTTTTTT. This encodes CASGGGPNEKLFF.

The V call is TRBV10-3, the J call TRBJ2-1; D is possibly TRBD2 (6 bases). The CDR3 has 15 amino acids. In germline, CDR1 is ENHRY, CDR2 SYGVKD. V dropped 5 bases and J dropped 7 bases, with 18 bases sitting between them. CDR3 sequence reads: CAISQQQIGGNEQFF. The CDR3 region has the DNA TGTGCCATCAGTCAACAGCAAATTGGGGGGAATGAGCAGTTCTTC.

The chain combines TRBV6-5 with TRBJ2-1; no clear D. CDR1 and CDR2 from the germline V gene are MNHEY and SVGAGI. V lost 2 bases to trimming and J lost 0 bases, with 8 bases between them. The CDR3 loop spans 15 amino acids. DNA for the CDR3: TGTGCCAGCAGTTACAACCCTAGCTCCTACAATGAGCAGTTCTTC. It encodes CASSYNPSSYNEQFF.

This clone has only one observation. J is TRBJ1-5 and V is TRBV7-9, with a weak D call TRBD1 (6 bases). V shed 3 bases and J shed 0 bases, with 9 bases lying between them. CDR3 length equals 15 residues. Germline V CDR1 and CDR2: SEHNR, FQNEAQ (reference sequence). This CDR3 reads CASSFSGDSNQPQHF. CDR3 bases: TGTGCCAGCAGCTTTTCAGGGGATAGCAATCAGCCCCAGCATTTT.

This clone was observed a few times. The V and J genes are TRBV9 and TRBJ2-5; 16 bases align to TRBD2. V lost 3 bases and J lost 0; bases outside the gene matches: 2. There are 17 residues in the CDR3. Germline CDR1 and CDR2: SGDLS and YYNGEE. The CDR3 sequence: CASSAGLAGGYQETQYF. DNA for the CDR3: TGTGCCAGCAGCGCGGGACTAGCGGGAGGGTACCAAGAGACCCAGTACTTC.

This sequence joins TRBV5-1 and TRBJ2-1; 8 nucleotides match TRBD2. This CDR3 contains 16 residues. V dropped 0 bases and J dropped 6; count of bases not matched to a gene: 8. Looked up from germline, CDR1 is SGHRS and CDR2 is YFSETQ. CDR3 protein: CASSLAGLAGTNEQFF. The CDR3, as DNA: TGCGCCAGCAGCTTGGCCGGTTTAGCGGGAACCAATGAGCAGTTCTTC.

This chain links TRBV7-9 with TRBJ1-2; TRBD1 matches 10 bases. With V trimmed by 2 bases and J by 8 bases, 11 bases remained unmatched. The CDR3 contains 16 residues. CDR1 and CDR2 from the germline V gene are SEHNR and FQNEAQ (reference sequence). DNA for the CDR3: TGTGCCAGCAGCTTAATGGGTGGGACAGGGGATGACGGCTACACCTTC. Translation gives CASSLMGGTGDDGYTF.

Many counts were recorded for this clone. V is TRBV6-1 and J is TRBJ1-2; 7 bases agree with TRBD1. The CDR3 contains 13 residues. Germline V gene lookup returns CDR1 MNHNS and CDR2 SASEGT. Unmatched junction bases numbered 2, after V lost 1 base and J lost 6 bases. CDR3 DNA sequence: TGTGCCAGCAGTGAAGGACAGGGAGATGGCTACACCTTC. Residues: CASSEGQGDGYTF.

The rearrangement links TRBV5-4 to TRBJ1-1; D might be TRBD1 (6 bases). CDR1 is SGHNT and CDR2 is YYREEE in the germline V gene (reference sequence). The V end was cut by 4 bases, the J end by 0 bases, with 13 bases between. CDR3 size: 15 residues. The CDR3 loop reads CASSLIQGLNTEAFF. The CDR3 DNA sequence: TGTGCCAGCAGCCTGATACAGGGTCTGAACACTGAAGCTTTCTTT. Together with reference TRBV5-4 and TRBJ1-1, the CDR3 gives the full variable domain: ETGVTQSPTHLIKTRGQQVTLRCSSQSGHNTVSWYQQALGQGPQFIFQYYREEENGRGNFPPRFSGLQFPNYSSELNVNALELDDSALYLCASSLIQGLNTEAFFGQGTRLTVV.

The sample holds one count of this clone. The chain is built from TRBV6-1 and TRBJ2-7, with D tentatively TRBD2 (6 bases). The V end was cut by 4 bases, the J end by 1 base, with 8 bases between. The CDR3 has 13 amino acids. CDR1 is MNHNS and CDR2 is SASEGT in the germline V gene. CDR3 protein: CASSVGTSYEQYF. As DNA, the CDR3 is TGTGCCAGCAGTGTCGGGACTTCCTACGAGCAGTACTTC.

The chain combines TRBV6-5 with TRBJ2-1; 8 bases match TRBD2. The junction had 5 bases not matched to a gene; V was cut back by 0 bases and J by 4 bases. This CDR3 spans 16 amino acids. CDR1 and CDR2 from the germline V gene are MNHEY and SVGAGI. In nucleotides, the CDR3 is TGTGCCAGCAGTTACTCGATACTAGCGGAATACAATGAGCAGTTCTTC. Its translation: CASSYSILAEYNEQFF.

The chain is built from TRBV28 and TRBJ1-1; possibly TRBD1 for D (5 bases). The CDR3 is 14 amino acids. Germline V CDR1 and CDR2: MDHEN, SYDVKM. V was clipped by 6 bases and J by 4 bases, with 15 bases between them. The CDR3 spells CASSARQPTTEAFF. The CDR3, as DNA: TGTGCCAGCAGCGCACGACAGCCTACCACTGAAGCTTTCTTT.

J is TRBJ2-5 and V is TRBV19; 10 bases are shared with TRBD1. This CDR3 comprises 15 residues. Germline V gives CDR1 LNHDA, CDR2 SQIVND (reference sequence). The V gene end was trimmed by 5 bases and the J gene end by 5 bases; junction bases not matched to a gene: 8. The CDR3 DNA reads as TGTGCCAGTAGTTCCCGGGACAGGGGAAGGGAGACCCAGTACTTC. Translated: CASSSRDRGRETQYF.

The rearrangement uses TRBV4-1 and TRBJ2-2; D is possibly TRBD2 (5 bases). Deletions cut 2 bases from V and 4 bases from J, with 17 bases between. In germline, CDR1 is MGHRA, CDR2 YSYEKL. The CDR3 is made up of 17 amino acids. CDR3 nucleotides: TGCGCCAGCAGCCAACAAAGATCCGGGGTAATCACCGGGGAGCTGTTTTTT. It specifies CASSQQRSGVITGELFF.

This clone has more than one count but fewer than ten. The V gene is TRBV6-5, the J gene TRBJ2-4; the match to TRBD1 covers 7 bases. The CDR3 length is 15 residues. CDR1 and CDR2 (germline): MNHEY, SVGAGI. Losses at the gene ends were 11 bases for V and 2 bases for J; bases not matched to a gene: 12. CDR3 in amino acids: CARLGTADTKNIQYF. DNA for the CDR3: TGTGCCCGCCTGGGGACAGCAGACACCAAAAACATTCAGTACTTC.

V gene TRBV30 combines with J gene TRBJ1-5, with 8 positions matching TRBD1. Losses at the gene ends were 2 bases for V and 4 bases for J; bases not matched to a gene: 16. CDR3 length equals 18 residues. Germline V gene lookup returns CDR1 GTSNPN and CDR2 SVGIG (reference sequence). The CDR3 is CAWSRRAGGVQGNQPQHF. CDR3 nucleotides: TGTGCCTGGAGTCGTAGAGCAGGGGGCGTTCAGGGAAATCAGCCCCAGCATTTT. Full variable domain (remainder filled in from reference TRBV30 and TRBJ1-5): SQTIHQWPATLVQPVGSPLSLECTVEGTSNPNLYWYRQAAGRGLQLLFYSVGIGQISSEVPQNLSASRPQDRQFILSSKKLLLSDSGFYLCAWSRRAGGVQGNQPQHFGDGTRLSIL.

The rearrangement links TRBV5-1 to TRBJ1-6; 7 bases match TRBD1. V gave up 1 base and J gave up 7 bases; unmatched junction bases: 5. CDR1 is SGHRS and CDR2 is YFSETQ in the germline V gene. CDR3 size: 15 residues. The CDR3, as DNA: TGCGCCAGCAGCTTGTTAGAACAGGGGAATTCACCCCTCCACTTT. Protein: CASSLLEQGNSPLHF.

The genes are TRBV5-8 and TRBJ2-3; TRBD2 matches at 10 bases. This CDR3 spans 19 amino acids. Germline V lookup: CDR1 SGHTS, CDR2 YDEGEE. Unmatched junction bases numbered 19, after V lost 2 bases and J lost 7 bases. This chain's CDR3 is CASSFNIAGGKTRPNTQYF. The CDR3 DNA is TGTGCCAGCAGCTTTAACATAGCGGGGGGAAAGACCCGGCCCAATACGCAGTATTTT.

The chain employs TRBV25-1 and TRBJ2-1; D might be TRBD1 (5 bases). In germline, CDR1 is MGHDK, CDR2 SYGVNS. This CDR3 comprises 15 residues. Trimming shortened V by 3 bases and J by 4 bases, and 13 bases separated the two germline ends. CDR3 in amino acids: CASSDIEAGYNEQFF. CDR3 DNA sequence: TGTGCCAGCAGTGACATTGAGGCAGGGTACAATGAGCAGTTCTTC.

V gene TRBV7-9 combines with J gene TRBJ1-1; no clear D gene. V lost 5 bases and J lost 5, with 12 bases in between. In germline, CDR1 is SEHNR, CDR2 FQNEAQ (reference sequence). The CDR3 runs to 13 residues. CDR3: CASSLFRETEAFF. The CDR3, as DNA: TGTGCCAGCAGCCTATTTCGGGAGACTGAAGCTTTCTTT.

This clone was counted between two and nine times. The chain employs TRBV5-4 and TRBJ1-4; 7 bases agree with TRBD1. V trimming: 3 bases; J trimming: 5 bases; junction bases outside the gene matches: 7. Germline assignment: CDR1 SGHNT and CDR2 YYREEE (reference sequence). This CDR3 is built from 15 residues. The CDR3 reads CASSSMTGTNEKLFF. The CDR3 region has the DNA TGTGCCAGCAGCTCGATGACAGGGACGAATGAAAAACTGTTTTTT. The whole variable domain, filled in from reference TRBV5-4 and TRBJ1-4, reads ETGVTQSPTHLIKTRGQQVTLRCSSQSGHNTVSWYQQALGQGPQFIFQYYREEENGRGNFPPRFSGLQFPNYSSELNVNALELDDSALYLCASSSMTGTNEKLFFGSGTQLSVL.

The chain carries TRBV5-1 and TRBJ1-3; 10 bases align to TRBD1. V was clipped by 3 bases and J by 0 bases; unmatched bases: 9. CDR1 and CDR2 from the germline V gene are SGHRS and YFSETQ. There are 18 residues in the CDR3. CDR3 in amino acids: CASSSSGQGSFSGNTIYF. CDR3 DNA: TGCGCCAGCAGCTCCTCGGGACAGGGGTCCTTCTCTGGAAACACCATATATTTT.

The V and J genes are TRBV18 and TRBJ1-6; 7 bases fit TRBD1. V dropped 3 bases and J dropped 8; count of bases not matched to a gene: 7. Germline-derived CDR1 and CDR2 are KGHSH and LQKENI. CDR3 length: 15 amino acids. CDR3 nucleotide sequence: TGTGCCAGCTCACCGGCGGAGGGGGCACATTCACCCCTCCACTTT. As protein: CASSPAEGAHSPLHF.

This chain connects TRBV5-1 to TRBJ1-2; D remains ambiguous. CDR1 and CDR2 (germline): SGHRS, YFSETQ. The V end was cut by 4 bases, the J end by 4 bases, with 14 bases between. CDR3 size: 14 residues. DNA of the CDR3: TGCGCCAGCAGCATAGGACGGGGAGTCTATGGCTACACCTTC. Translated, it gives CASSIGRGVYGYTF.

The chain links TRBV6-5 to TRBJ2-1; tentative D call: TRBD2 (6 bases). Germline CDR1 is MNHEY and CDR2 is SVGAGI. Trimming left V 4 bases short and J 4 bases short, with 14 bases between. The CDR3 extends over 15 amino acids. The CDR3 sequence is CASSFPRTTYNEQFF. CDR3 sequence (DNA): TGTGCCAGCAGTTTCCCCAGGACTACTTACAATGAGCAGTTCTTC.

This chain connects TRBV5-6 to TRBJ2-1; 9 nucleotides agree with TRBD2. The CDR3 totals 16 residues. With V trimmed by 4 bases and J by 9 bases, 14 bases remained unmatched. The germline V gene has CDR1 SGHDT and CDR2 YYEEEE. The CDR3 loop is CASSPLQKLAGTEQFF. The CDR3 DNA reads TGTGCCAGCAGCCCCCTCCAGAAGCTAGCGGGAACTGAGCAGTTCTTC.

A single count supports this clone. This chain connects TRBV7-9 to TRBJ2-5, with 9 nucleotides matching TRBD2. The J call is uncertain, as TRBJ2-7 better fits the DNA end. Germline V gives CDR1 SEHNR, CDR2 FQNEAQ (reference sequence). The CDR3 runs 14 residues. The CDR3 loop is CASSLRGGAYEQYF. For the CDR3, the DNA is TGTGCCAGCAGCTTACGCGGGGGGGCCTACGAGCAGTACTTC.

The chain employs TRBV5-1 and TRBJ2-2; D is uncertain. Germline CDR1 reads SGHRS; CDR2 reads YFSETQ. CDR3 length equals 15 residues. V was trimmed by 3 bases and J by 0 bases, leaving 9 bases between them. The CDR3 DNA reads as TGCGCCAGCAGCTCAGGCCACGCGAACACCGGGGAGCTGTTTTTT. Protein sequence: CASSSGHANTGELFF.

The chain employs TRBV4-2 and TRBJ1-3; D is unresolved. The germline V and J ends were trimmed by 0 bases and 4 bases, with 7 bases remaining between them. The germline gives CDR1 LGHNA, CDR2 YNFKEQ. This CDR3 comprises 14 residues. CDR3 region: CASSQDGSGNTIYF. The CDR3 bases are TGTGCCAGCAGCCAAGATGGGAGCGGAAACACCATATATTTT.

V is TRBV2 and J is TRBJ1-4; 7 bases are a match to TRBD1. The ends lost 7 bases at V and 8 bases at J; junction bases unmatched: 10. Germline CDR1 and CDR2: SNHLY and FYNNEI. This CDR3 has 14 amino acids. The CDR3 region is CASNSRQGEEKLFF. The CDR3 DNA reads TGTGCCAGCAATAGTAGACAGGGCGAAGAAAAACTGTTTTTT.